Each of the 15 T cell receptor beta chains below was sequenced from the same sample in a study of blood T cell repertoires in COVID-19 (dated by TCRdb to about 2020). The library came from the immunoSEQ multiplex PCR assay. Not all clones reach the TCRdb copy of this immuneACCESS table, which keeps in-frame sequences only. Checked studies attribute under half of the gap to unresolved V genes and leave the rest unexplained. In all, the sample holds 45,000 or so clones, and more than 70% of those were seen once. The ten largest clones take up 14% of the sample. The specimen sequenced was peripheral blood. The source is a human donor in a cohort sampled during active COVID-19.

The chain is built from TRBV4-3 and TRBJ1-1, with TRBD1 identical over 8 bases. Germline V gene data show CDR1 as LGHNA and CDR2 as YSLEER. Trimming cost V 4 bases and J 5 bases; bases outside gene matches: 12. This CDR3 is 16 amino acids long. CDR3 region: CASSLNLLQGVTEAFF. CDR3 nucleotide sequence: TGCGCCAGCAGCCTCAATCTGTTACAGGGGGTAACTGAAGCTTTCTTT.

The gene calls are TRBV7-9 and TRBJ2-7, with TRBD2 identical over 7 bases. The J segment lost 0 bases and the V segment lost 4 bases, leaving 6 bases of the junction unmatched. CDR1 is SEHNR, CDR2 FQNEAQ, per germline (reference sequence). The CDR3 sequence is 15 residues long. CDR3 amino acids: CASSYPGGFSYEQYF. CDR3 nucleotides: TGTGCCAGCAGCTATCCGGGGGGTTTCTCCTACGAGCAGTACTTC.

J is TRBJ1-4 and V is TRBV13; 8 bases line up with TRBD1. The CDR3 totals 19 residues. V lost 1 base and J lost 6; bases outside the gene matches: 16. CDR1 PRHDT and CDR2 FYEKMQ come from the germline V gene (reference sequence). The CDR3 DNA sequence: TGTGCCAGCAGCTTAGACTCTCTTCTCTTAGGACAGGGATATGAAAAACTGTTTTTT. This encodes CASSLDSLLLGQGYEKLFF. The full variable domain, its missing parts supplied by reference TRBV13 and TRBJ1-4, is AAGVIQSPRHLIKEKRETATLKCYPIPRHDTVYWYQQGPGQDPQFLISFYEKMQSDKGSIPDRFSAQQFSDYHSELNMSSLELGDSALYFCASSLDSLLLGQGYEKLFFGSGTQLSVL.

The CDR3 protein is CAWSMRGLTGLQPQHF. The CDR3 coding sequence is TGTGCCTGGAGTATGCGGGGGCTTACGGGGCTTCAGCCCCAGCATTTT. This chain uses TRBV30 with TRBJ1-5; D possibly corresponds to TRBD1 (6 bases). Germline V gives CDR1 GTSNPN, CDR2 SVGIG (reference sequence). The CDR3 extends over 16 amino acids. Trimming shortened V by 2 bases and J by 6 bases, and 20 bases separated the two germline ends.

The gene calls are TRBV29-1 and TRBJ2-7; D may be TRBD2 (6 bases). CDR3 length equals 13 residues. Per germline, CDR1 SQVTM and CDR2 ANQGSEA. Trimming shortened V by 4 bases and J by 3 bases, and 13 bases separated the two germline ends. The CDR3 sequence: CSVGASGDYEQYF. The DNA of the CDR3 is TGCAGCGTTGGTGCGTCGGGGGACTACGAGCAGTACTTC.

The rearrangement links TRBV6-1 to TRBJ1-5, with TRBD1 as a possible D gene (5 bases). V was shortened by 3 bases and J by 2 bases, with 11 bases between the two germline ends. In germline, CDR1 is MNHNS, CDR2 SASEGT. The CDR3 spans 15 residues. As DNA, the CDR3 is TGTGCCAGCAGTGATTCAGGGCTTGGCAATCAGCCCCAGCATTTT. Translated: CASSDSGLGNQPQHF.

This clone showed up just a few times. J is TRBJ2-2 and V is TRBV19; weak D call: TRBD1 (5 bases). V gave up 7 bases and J gave up 1 base, with 13 bases separating them. Germline-derived CDR1 and CDR2 are LNHDA and SQIVND (reference sequence). The length of the CDR3 is 15 residues. CDR3 sequence (DNA): TGTGCCAGTAAAGTGGGGCAGGAGAACACCGGGGAGCTGTTTTTT. Its protein product is CASKVGQENTGELFF.

The gene calls are TRBV7-3 and TRBJ2-3, with TRBD2 matching 11 bases. The germline CDR1 and CDR2 sequences are SGHTA and FQGTGA. V was pared by 4 bases and J by 5 bases, with 11 bases of the junction left unmatched. This CDR3 contains 17 residues. CDR3 in DNA: TGTGCCAGCAGCTCTTTAGCGGGGGGGCCAGGTTTAGATACGCAGTATTTT. Translating it yields CASSSLAGGPGLDTQYF.

V and J are TRBV19 and TRBJ1-6, with 8 positions matching TRBD1. This CDR3 spans 16 amino acids. Germline loops: CDR1 LNHDA, CDR2 SQIVND (reference sequence). The J segment lost 9 bases and the V segment lost 3 bases, leaving 10 bases of the junction unmatched. Written as DNA, the CDR3 is TGTGCCAGTAGTATGGGGCAGGGGGCAAGAAGTTCACCCCTCCACTTT. Translating it yields CASSMGQGARSSPLHF. The full variable domain, with the rest looked up from reference TRBV19 and TRBJ1-6, is DGGITQSPKYLFRKEGQNVTLSCEQNLNHDAMYWYRQDPGQGLRLIYYSQIVNDFQKGDIAEGYSVSREKKESFPLTVTSAQKNPTAFYLCASSMGQGARSSPLHFGNGTRLTVT.

CDR3 protein: CAIINTSGTSNEQFF. The CDR3 DNA reads as TGTGCCATCATCAATACATCGGGAACCTCGAATGAGCAGTTCTTC. The chain couples TRBV10-3 to TRBJ2-1; tentative D call: TRBD2 (5 bases). Germline V gene data show CDR1 as ENHRY and CDR2 as SYGVKD. Trimming stripped 7 bases from V and 7 bases from J, with 20 bases between. The CDR3 runs to 15 residues.

V gene TRBV6-5 combines with J gene TRBJ1-2, with D possibly being TRBD1 (5 bases). The CDR3 loop spans 15 amino acids. Per the germline V gene, CDR1 is MNHEY and CDR2 is SVGAGI. V was cut by 2 bases and J by 5 bases, with 15 bases left in between. CDR3 protein: CASSYGPGYYYGYTF. In nucleotides, the CDR3 is TGTGCCAGCAGTTACGGGCCAGGGTACTATTATGGCTACACCTTC.

The chain employs TRBV5-4 and TRBJ1-5; 8 bases map to TRBD1. V lost 4 bases, J lost 3 bases, and 6 bases stayed unmatched. The CDR3 length is 15 residues. The germline V gene has CDR1 SGHNT and CDR2 YYREEE (reference sequence). CDR3 nucleotides: TGTGCCAGCAGCGCCCAGGGGGCGGTCAATCAGCCCCAGCATTTT. This translates into CASSAQGAVNQPQHF. Filled out from reference TRBV5-4 and TRBJ1-5, the complete variable domain reads ETGVTQSPTHLIKTRGQQVTLRCSSQSGHNTVSWYQQALGQGPQFIFQYYREEENGRGNFPPRFSGLQFPNYSSELNVNALELDDSALYLCASSAQGAVNQPQHFGDGTRLSIL.

This chain joins TRBV30 and TRBJ1-5; TRBD1 might be the D (6 bases). From germline, CDR1 is GTSNPN and CDR2 SVGIG (reference sequence). The CDR3 extends over 14 amino acids. Trimming shortened V by 7 bases and J by 0 bases, and 13 bases separated the two germline ends. Here the CDR3 reads CALTGSNSNQPQHF. Written as DNA, the CDR3 is TGTGCCTTAACAGGGAGTAATAGCAATCAGCCCCAGCATTTT. The full variable domain, its missing parts supplied by reference TRBV30 and TRBJ1-5, is SQTIHQWPATLVQPVGSPLSLECTVEGTSNPNLYWYRQAAGRGLQLLFYSVGIGQISSEVPQNLSASRPQDRQFILSSKKLLLSDSGFYLCALTGSNSNQPQHFGDGTRLSIL.

V is TRBV11-3 and J is TRBJ1-1; D gene ambiguous. Germline V gives CDR1 SGHNT, CDR2 YENEEA. This CDR3 spans 13 amino acids. V dropped 3 bases and J dropped 2 bases, with 7 bases sitting between them. CDR3 amino acids: CASSFTTNTEAFF. CDR3 bases: TGTGCCAGCAGCTTTACGACAAACACTGAAGCTTTCTTT.

Details on this clone: One end of the junction fails to match germline, which may point to a read error. V and J are TRBV7-7 and TRBJ2-1; no firm D call. CDR3 size: 14 residues. Germline V gene data show CDR1 as SSHAT and CDR2 as FNYEAQ (reference sequence). DNA of the CDR3: TGTGCTAGCAGCCTCATCGAGAGATACAATGAGCAGTTCTTC. Residues: CASSLIERYNEQFF.